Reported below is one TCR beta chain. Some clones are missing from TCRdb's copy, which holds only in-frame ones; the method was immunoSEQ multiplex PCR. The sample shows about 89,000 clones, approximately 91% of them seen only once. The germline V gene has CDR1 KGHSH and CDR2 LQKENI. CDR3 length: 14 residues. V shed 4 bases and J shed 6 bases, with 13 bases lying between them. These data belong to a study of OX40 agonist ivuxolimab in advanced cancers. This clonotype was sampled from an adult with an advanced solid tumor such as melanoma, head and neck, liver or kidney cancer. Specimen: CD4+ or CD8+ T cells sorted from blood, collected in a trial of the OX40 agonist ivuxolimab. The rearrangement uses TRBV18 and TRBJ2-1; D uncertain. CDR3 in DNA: TGTGCCAGCTCACGATTTGCCGGTGTCAATGAGCAGTTCTTC. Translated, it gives CASSRFAGVNEQFF.